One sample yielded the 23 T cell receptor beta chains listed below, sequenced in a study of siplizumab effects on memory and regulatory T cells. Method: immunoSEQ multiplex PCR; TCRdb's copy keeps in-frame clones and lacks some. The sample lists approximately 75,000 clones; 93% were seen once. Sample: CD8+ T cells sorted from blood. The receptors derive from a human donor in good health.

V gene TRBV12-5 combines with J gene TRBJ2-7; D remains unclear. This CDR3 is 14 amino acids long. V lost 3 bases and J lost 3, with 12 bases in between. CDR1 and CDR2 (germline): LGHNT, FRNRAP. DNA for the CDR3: TGTGCTAGTGGTTTCTCCCAAGGTTTCTACGAGCAGTACTTC. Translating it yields CASGFSQGFYEQYF.

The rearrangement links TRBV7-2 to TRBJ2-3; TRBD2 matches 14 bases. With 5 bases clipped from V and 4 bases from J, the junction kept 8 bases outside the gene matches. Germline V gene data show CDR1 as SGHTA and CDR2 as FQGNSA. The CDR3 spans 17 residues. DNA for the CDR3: TGTGCCAGCAGCCCTGGACTAGCGGGGGGAATGGCAGATACGCAGTATTTT. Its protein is CASSPGLAGGMADTQYF. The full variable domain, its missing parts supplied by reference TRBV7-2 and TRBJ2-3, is GAGVSQSPSNKVTEKGKDVELRCDPISGHTALYWYRQSLGQGLEFLIYFQGNSAPDKSGLPSDRFSAERTGGSVSTLTIQRTQQEDSAVYLCASSPGLAGGMADTQYFGPGTRLTVL.

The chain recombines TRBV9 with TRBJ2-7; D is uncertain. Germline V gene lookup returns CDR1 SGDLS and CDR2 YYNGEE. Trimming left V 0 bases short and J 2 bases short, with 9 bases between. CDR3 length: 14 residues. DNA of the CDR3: TGTGCCAGCAGCGTAGAACCCACTCCCTACGAGCAGTACTTC. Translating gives CASSVEPTPYEQYF.

CDR3 bases: TGTGCCAGCAGCTTGGGGACTAGCGGGGGGGCCTGGACAGATACGCAGTATTTT. Translated, it gives CASSLGTSGGAWTDTQYF. This chain connects TRBV5-4 to TRBJ2-3, with 15 bases fitting TRBD2. Germline V gene sequence: CDR1 SGHNT, CDR2 YYREEE (reference sequence). The CDR3 contains 18 residues. Trimming took 0 bases from V and 3 from J; bases not matched to a gene: 5.

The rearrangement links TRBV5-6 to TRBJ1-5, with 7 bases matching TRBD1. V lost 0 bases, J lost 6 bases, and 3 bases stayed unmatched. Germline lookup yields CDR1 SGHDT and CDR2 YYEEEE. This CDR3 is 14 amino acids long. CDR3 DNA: TGTGCCAGCAGCTTGGGACAGGGAAGTCAGCCCCAGCATTTT. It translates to CASSLGQGSQPQHF. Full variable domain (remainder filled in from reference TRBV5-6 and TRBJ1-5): DAGVTQSPTHLIKTRGQQVTLRCSPKSGHDTVSWYQQALGQGPQFIFQYYEEEERQRGNFPDRFSGHQFPNYSSELNVNALLLGDSALYLCASSLGQGSQPQHFGDGTRLSIL.

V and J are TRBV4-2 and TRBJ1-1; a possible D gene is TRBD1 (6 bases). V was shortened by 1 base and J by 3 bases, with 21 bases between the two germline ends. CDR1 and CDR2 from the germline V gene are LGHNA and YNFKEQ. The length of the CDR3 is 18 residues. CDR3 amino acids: CASSQGRGPWGVHTEAFF. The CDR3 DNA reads TGTGCCAGCAGCCAAGGGCGGGGGCCCTGGGGGGTACACACTGAAGCTTTCTTT.

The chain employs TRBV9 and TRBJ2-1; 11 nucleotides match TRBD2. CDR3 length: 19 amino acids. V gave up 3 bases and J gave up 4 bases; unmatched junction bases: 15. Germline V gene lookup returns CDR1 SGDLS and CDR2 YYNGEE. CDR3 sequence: CASSEPPTPSGGTYNEQFF. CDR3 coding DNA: TGTGCCAGCAGCGAACCCCCGACCCCTAGCGGGGGGACTTACAATGAGCAGTTCTTC.

The CDR3 nucleotides read TGTGCCAGCAGCTCCACACCGAGCTCCTACGAGCAGTACTTC. It yields the protein CASSSTPSSYEQYF. This chain connects TRBV5-4 to TRBJ2-7; D call uncertain. Looked up from germline, CDR1 is SGHNT and CDR2 is YYREEE (reference sequence). V dropped 3 bases and J dropped 0 bases, with 10 bases sitting between them. This CDR3 has 14 amino acids.

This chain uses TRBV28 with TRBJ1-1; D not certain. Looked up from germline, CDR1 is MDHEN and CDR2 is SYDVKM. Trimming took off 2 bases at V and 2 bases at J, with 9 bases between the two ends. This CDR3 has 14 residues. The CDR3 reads CASSLVVPNTEAFF. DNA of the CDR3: TGTGCCAGCAGTTTAGTAGTACCAAACACTGAAGCTTTCTTT.

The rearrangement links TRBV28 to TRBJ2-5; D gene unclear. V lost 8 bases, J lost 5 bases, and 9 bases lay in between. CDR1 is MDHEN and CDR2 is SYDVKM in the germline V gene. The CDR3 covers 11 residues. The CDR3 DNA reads TGTGCCAGCGCCACGTGGGAGACCCAGTACTTC. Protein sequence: CASATWETQYF.

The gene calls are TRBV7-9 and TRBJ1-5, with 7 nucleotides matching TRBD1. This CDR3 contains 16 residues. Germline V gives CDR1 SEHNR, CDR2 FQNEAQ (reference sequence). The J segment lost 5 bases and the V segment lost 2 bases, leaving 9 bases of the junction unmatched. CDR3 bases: TGTGCCAGCAGCTTAAAGGATACAGGGGAAGATCAGCCCCAGCATTTT. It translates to CASSLKDTGEDQPQHF. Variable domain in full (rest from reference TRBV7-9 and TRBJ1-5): DTGVSQNPRHKITKRGQNVTFRCDPISEHNRLYWYRQTLGQGPEFLTYFQNEAQLEKSRLLSDRFSAERPKGSFSTLEIQRTEQGDSAMYLCASSLKDTGEDQPQHFGDGTRLSIL.

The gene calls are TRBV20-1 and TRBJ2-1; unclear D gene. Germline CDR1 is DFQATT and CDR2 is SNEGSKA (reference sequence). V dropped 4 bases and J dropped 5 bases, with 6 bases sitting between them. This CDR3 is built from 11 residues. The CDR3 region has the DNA TGCAGTGCTACGACTGACAATGAGCAGTTCTTC. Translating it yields CSATTDNEQFF.

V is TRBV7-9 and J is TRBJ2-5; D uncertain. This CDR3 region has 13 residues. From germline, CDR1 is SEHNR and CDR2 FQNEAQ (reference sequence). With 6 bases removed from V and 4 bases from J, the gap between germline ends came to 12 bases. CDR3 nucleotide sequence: TGTGCCAGCAGGGAAAAGTGGGGAGAGACCCAGTACTTC. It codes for CASREKWGETQYF. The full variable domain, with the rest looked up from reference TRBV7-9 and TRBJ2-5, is DTGVSQNPRHKITKRGQNVTFRCDPISEHNRLYWYRQTLGQGPEFLTYFQNEAQLEKSRLLSDRFSAERPKGSFSTLEIQRTEQGDSAMYLCASREKWGETQYFGPGTRLLVL.

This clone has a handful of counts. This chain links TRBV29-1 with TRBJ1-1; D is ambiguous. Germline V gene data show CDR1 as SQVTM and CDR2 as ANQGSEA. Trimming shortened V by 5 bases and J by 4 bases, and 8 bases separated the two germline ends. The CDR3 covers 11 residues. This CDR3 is CSVPKGTEAFF. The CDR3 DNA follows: TGCAGCGTTCCCAAAGGCACTGAAGCTTTCTTT.

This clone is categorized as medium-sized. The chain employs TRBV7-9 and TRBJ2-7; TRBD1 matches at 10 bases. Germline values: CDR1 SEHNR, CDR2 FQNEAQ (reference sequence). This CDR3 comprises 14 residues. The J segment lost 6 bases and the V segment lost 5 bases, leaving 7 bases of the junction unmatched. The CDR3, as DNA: TGTGCCAGCAGCCTTACCGGGACAGGGGTCGAGCAGTACTTC. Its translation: CASSLTGTGVEQYF.

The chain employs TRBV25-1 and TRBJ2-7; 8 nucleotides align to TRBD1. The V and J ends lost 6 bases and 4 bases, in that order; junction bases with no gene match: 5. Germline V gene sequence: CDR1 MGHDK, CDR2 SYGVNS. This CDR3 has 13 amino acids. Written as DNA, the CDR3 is TGTGCCAGCAGAGGACGACAGGGGTACGAGCAGTACTTC. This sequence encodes CASRGRQGYEQYF.

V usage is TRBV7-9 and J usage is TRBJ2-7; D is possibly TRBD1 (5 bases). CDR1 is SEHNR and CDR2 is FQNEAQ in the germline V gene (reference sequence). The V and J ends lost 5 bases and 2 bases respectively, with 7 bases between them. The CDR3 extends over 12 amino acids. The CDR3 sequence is CASSMTAYEQYF. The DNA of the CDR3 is TGTGCCAGCAGCATGACAGCCTACGAGCAGTACTTC.

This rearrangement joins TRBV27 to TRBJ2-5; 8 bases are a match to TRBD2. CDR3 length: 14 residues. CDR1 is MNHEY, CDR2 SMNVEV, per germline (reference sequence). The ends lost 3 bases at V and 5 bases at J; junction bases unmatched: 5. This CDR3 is CASSFGGGRETQYF. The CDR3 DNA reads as TGTGCCAGCAGTTTCGGGGGGGGCCGGGAGACCCAGTACTTC.

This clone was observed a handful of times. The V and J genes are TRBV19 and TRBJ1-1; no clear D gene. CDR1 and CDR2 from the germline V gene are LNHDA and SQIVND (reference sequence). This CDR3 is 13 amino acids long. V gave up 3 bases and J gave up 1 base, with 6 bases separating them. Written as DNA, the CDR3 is TGTGCCAGTAGTATTCTAGGGAACACTGAAGCTTTCTTT. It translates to CASSILGNTEAFF.

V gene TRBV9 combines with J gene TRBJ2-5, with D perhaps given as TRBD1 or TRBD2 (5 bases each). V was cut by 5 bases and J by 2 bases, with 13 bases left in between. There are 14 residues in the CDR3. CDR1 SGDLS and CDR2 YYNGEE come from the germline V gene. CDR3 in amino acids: CASSLGGPQETQYF. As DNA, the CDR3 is TGTGCCAGCAGTCTTGGGGGACCACAAGAGACCCAGTACTTC.

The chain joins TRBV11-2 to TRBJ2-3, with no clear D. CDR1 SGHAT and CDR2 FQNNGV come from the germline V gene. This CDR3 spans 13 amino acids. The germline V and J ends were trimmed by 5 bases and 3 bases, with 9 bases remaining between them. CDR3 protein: CASSRSETDTQYF. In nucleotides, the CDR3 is TGTGCCAGCAGCCGGAGCGAAACAGATACGCAGTATTTT. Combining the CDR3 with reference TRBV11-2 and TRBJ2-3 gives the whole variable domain EAGVAQSPRYKIIEKRQSVAFWCNPISGHATLYWYQQILGQGPKLLIQFQNNGVVDDSQLPKDRFSAERLKGVDSTLKIQPAKLEDSAVYLCASSRSETDTQYFGPGTRLTVL.

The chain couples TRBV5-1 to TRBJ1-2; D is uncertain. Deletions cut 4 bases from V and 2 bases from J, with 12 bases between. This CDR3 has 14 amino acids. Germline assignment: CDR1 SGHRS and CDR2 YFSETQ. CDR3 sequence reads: CASSGSSTNYGYTF. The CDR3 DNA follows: TGCGCCAGCAGCGGGTCTTCCACCAACTATGGCTACACCTTC.

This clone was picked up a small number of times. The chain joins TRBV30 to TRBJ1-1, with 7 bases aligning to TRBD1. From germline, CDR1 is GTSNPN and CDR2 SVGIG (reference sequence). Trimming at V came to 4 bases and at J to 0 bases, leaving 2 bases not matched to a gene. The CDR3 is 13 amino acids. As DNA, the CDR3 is TGTGCCTGGAACAGGGGTGTGAACACTGAAGCTTTCTTT. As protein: CAWNRGVNTEAFF.